The 27 T cell receptor beta chains in this list originate from one sample, sequenced in a study of T-cell reconstitution after alpha-beta-depleted transplantation in children. The TCRbeta library was prepared with unique molecular identifiers. From the PCR reads, TCRdb called clonotypes with MiXCR, one entry per CDR3 protein. Of 350,000 to 500,000 distinct CDR3 sequences listed, over 40% are singletons. The sample was PBMCs, taken before TCRalphabeta/CD19-depleted stem cell transplant. The receptors here all came from a girl aged 2 to 10 with aplastic anemia, due to receive a stem cell transplant.

CDR3 residues: CSVLGGTVGETQYF. For the CDR3, the DNA is TGCAGCGTTCTGGGAGGGACGGTGGGAGAGACCCAGTACTTC. The gene calls are TRBV29-1 and TRBJ2-5, with TRBD2 matching 7 bases. Germline trimming cut 5 bases from V and 4 bases from J; bases unmatched to any gene: 10. Per the germline V gene, CDR1 is SQVTM and CDR2 is ANQGSEA. This CDR3 region has 14 residues.

This rearrangement joins TRBV5-5 to TRBJ2-7; D uncertain. Trimming removed 2 bases at V and 0 bases at J, with 12 bases between. Germline V gene sequence: CDR1 SGHKS, CDR2 YYEKEE (reference sequence). This CDR3 is built from 15 residues. The CDR3 spells CASSFTGASSYEQYF. CDR3 DNA: TGTGCCAGCAGCTTCACGGGCGCCAGCTCCTACGAGCAGTACTTC.

This clonotype was found many times. The chain recombines TRBV4-3 with TRBJ2-7; D not resolved. Germline V gene sequence: CDR1 LGHNA, CDR2 YSLEER. V was cut by 0 bases and J by 2 bases, with 11 bases left in between. The CDR3 is 15 amino acids. CDR3 in amino acids: CASSQDLLAAYEQYF. For the CDR3, the DNA is TGCGCCAGCAGCCAAGATTTATTGGCGGCCTACGAGCAGTACTTC.

The V gene is TRBV5-1, the J gene TRBJ1-1, with unresolved D. CDR1 and CDR2 from the germline V gene are SGHRS and YFSETQ. V was shortened by 4 bases and J by 9 bases, with 19 bases between the two germline ends. The CDR3 runs 14 residues. The CDR3 DNA reads TGCGCCAGCAGCGTCGGCCCGGGAGGAGGGAAAGCTTTCTTT. This encodes CASSVGPGGGKAFF.

V gene TRBV20-1 combines with J gene TRBJ2-6, with unresolved D. V gave up 3 bases and J gave up 0 bases, with 6 bases separating them. Looked up from germline, CDR1 is DFQATT and CDR2 is SNEGSKA (reference sequence). The CDR3 has 14 amino acids. The CDR3 nucleotides are TGCAGTGCTAGTATGCACTCTGGGGCCAACGTCCTGACTTTC. As protein: CSASMHSGANVLTF.

This chain uses TRBV6-5 with TRBJ1-6; 7 nucleotides match TRBD1. The CDR3 is made up of 16 amino acids. Germline values: CDR1 MNHEY, CDR2 SVGAGI. V gave up 2 bases and J gave up 7 bases; unmatched junction bases: 8. The CDR3 spells CASSYISTGPNSPLHF. The CDR3 nucleotides are TGTGCCAGCAGTTACATTTCGACAGGGCCCAATTCACCCCTCCACTTT.

At least ten counts were recorded for this clonotype. V is TRBV4-1 and J is TRBJ2-7; D is perhaps TRBD2 (5 bases). The CDR3 is 13 amino acids. Trimming pared 6 bases from V and 5 bases from J, leaving 14 bases between. Germline V gene sequence: CDR1 MGHRA, CDR2 YSYEKL. The CDR3 is CASSSPGFNEQYF. The CDR3 DNA reads as TGCGCCAGCAGTTCCCCGGGGTTCAACGAGCAGTACTTC.

This clonotype occurred a few times. The J gene is TRBJ2-7, the V gene TRBV28; 8 positions agree with TRBD2. In germline, CDR1 is MDHEN, CDR2 SYDVKM. The V segment lost 5 bases and the J segment 1 base; nucleotides outside the gene matches: 4. This CDR3 contains 14 residues. CDR3 amino acids: CASSDPSGSYEQYF. As DNA, the CDR3 is TGTGCCAGCAGTGACCCTAGCGGGTCCTACGAGCAGTACTTC.

In this sample, this clonotype turned up many times. The J gene is TRBJ2-4, the V gene TRBV20-1, with D perhaps TRBD2 (5 bases). The CDR3 has 14 amino acids. The V end was cut by 3 bases, the J end by 9 bases, with 18 bases between. Per germline, CDR1 DFQATT and CDR2 SNEGSKA (reference sequence). CDR3 residues: CSASSLTGRVIQYF. The CDR3 bases are TGCAGTGCTAGCAGCCTGACGGGAAGGGTCATTCAGTACTTC.

The chain couples TRBV7-9 to TRBJ1-1; D not certain. CDR1 and CDR2 from the germline V gene are SEHNR and FQNEAQ (reference sequence). This CDR3 spans 16 amino acids. V was clipped by 2 bases and J by 7 bases, with 20 bases between them. The CDR3 loop is CASSLRGGNGVGEAFF. The CDR3 coding sequence is TGTGCCAGCAGCTTACGTGGAGGGAACGGTGTGGGTGAAGCTTTCTTT.

This rearrangement joins TRBV28 to TRBJ1-5, with D maybe TRBD1 (5 bases). This CDR3 region has 13 residues. Germline CDR1 and CDR2: MDHEN and SYDVKM. The V gene lost 3 bases and the J gene lost 6 bases, with 9 bases spanning the gap. The CDR3 nucleotides read TGTGCCAGCAGTTTGGGGGGGGTTCAGCCCCAGCATTTT. Translated, it gives CASSLGGVQPQHF.

CDR3 sequence reads: CASSLVPGGAVTEAFF. The CDR3 nucleotides read TGTGCCAGCAGCTTAGTTCCAGGGGGCGCGGTCACTGAAGCTTTCTTT. The V gene is TRBV7-8, the J gene TRBJ1-1, with 8 bases matching TRBD1. The germline gives CDR1 SGHVS, CDR2 FQNEAQ. Germline trimming cut 1 base from V and 4 bases from J; bases unmatched to any gene: 8. The CDR3 is 16 residues long. Combining the CDR3 with reference TRBV7-8 and TRBJ1-1 gives the whole variable domain GAGVSQSPRYKVAKRGQDVALRCDPISGHVSLFWYQQALGQGPEFLTYFQNEAQLDKSGLPSDRFFAERPEGSVSTLKIQRTQQEDSAVYLCASSLVPGGAVTEAFFGQGTRLTVV.

In this sample, this clonotype turned up many times. This chain links TRBV27 with TRBJ2-3; 7 positions match TRBD2. The CDR3 is 17 amino acids. Trimming cost V 2 bases and J 2 bases; bases outside gene matches: 10. Germline V gene data show CDR1 as MNHEY and CDR2 as SMNVEV (reference sequence). As DNA, the CDR3 is TGTGCCAGCAGTTTACGGCTAGCGGAGGGGCTCACAGATACGCAGTATTTT. This gives the protein CASSLRLAEGLTDTQYF.

This clonotype was seen many times. This chain uses TRBV10-3 with TRBJ2-2; D is perhaps TRBD1 or TRBD2 (6 bases each). CDR3 size: 12 residues. The V gene's germline CDR1 is ENHRY and CDR2 SYGVKD. V gave up 4 bases and J gave up 11 bases, with 11 bases separating them. CDR3 DNA: TGTGCCATCAGTGGGGGGGCTCTTGAGCTGTTTTTT. Translated, it gives CAISGGALELFF.

The chain couples TRBV6-5 to TRBJ1-1; 7 bases agree with TRBD1. V lost 4 bases to trimming and J lost 3 bases; unmatched junction nucleotides: 5. The CDR3 contains 14 residues. CDR1 is MNHEY, CDR2 SVGAGI, per germline. CDR3 in amino acids: CASSWGTAYTEAFF. The CDR3 DNA is TGTGCCAGCAGTTGGGGGACAGCTTACACTGAAGCTTTCTTT.

This clonotype was seen ten or more times. The V gene is TRBV5-5, the J gene TRBJ2-1, with 9 bases fitting TRBD2. The CDR3 extends over 17 amino acids. V lost 4 bases and J lost 4; bases outside the gene matches: 12. Looked up from germline, CDR1 is SGHKS and CDR2 is YYEKEE (reference sequence). This CDR3 reads CASSPVSASGTYNEQFF. The CDR3 DNA sequence: TGTGCCAGCAGCCCCGTTTCTGCTAGCGGGACTTACAATGAGCAGTTCTTC.

The genes are TRBV28 and TRBJ2-4, with 7 bases that match TRBD2. The junction had 9 bases not matched to a gene; V was cut back by 5 bases and J by 5 bases. Germline V gene lookup returns CDR1 MDHEN and CDR2 SYDVKM. The CDR3 extends over 15 amino acids. The CDR3 sequence is CASSGDYRGENIQYF. CDR3 DNA sequence: TGTGCCAGCAGTGGGGACTATCGGGGCGAAAACATTCAGTACTTC.

This clonotype was recorded many times. The V gene is TRBV12-3 or TRBV12-4, the J gene TRBJ2-1; 11 bases are a match to TRBD2. This CDR3 is built from 14 residues. V lost 5 bases and J lost 9; bases outside the gene matches: 6. The CDR3 region is CASSVGTSGFEQFF. As DNA, the CDR3 is TGTGCCAGCAGTGTCGGGACTAGCGGTTTTGAGCAGTTCTTC.

The chain uses TRBV10-3 and TRBJ2-1, with 10 nucleotides matching TRBD2. Germline loops: CDR1 ENHRY, CDR2 SYGVKD. With V trimmed by 6 bases and J by 8 bases, 7 bases remained unmatched. The CDR3 totals 14 residues. This chain's CDR3 is CAISGSGGVDEQFF. Written as DNA, the CDR3 is TGTGCCATCAGCGGCAGCGGGGGGGTTGATGAGCAGTTCTTC.

Concerning this clonotype itself: The CDR3 does not end in the conserved phenylalanine or tryptophan, so this is likely a read error. The CDR3 is CASSLAGGDTDTQYY. In nucleotides, the CDR3 is TGTGCCAGCAGTTTAGCGGGAGGCGACACAGATACGCAGTATTAT. The chain recombines TRBV12-3 or TRBV12-4 with TRBJ2-3; possibly TRBD2 for D (6 bases). V lost 0 bases and J lost 2, with 9 bases in between. The CDR3 totals 15 residues.

The chain links TRBV28 to TRBJ2-7; 14 nucleotides line up with TRBD2. CDR3 length equals 17 residues. Germline V gene data show CDR1 as MDHEN and CDR2 as SYDVKM. Trimming cost V 6 bases and J 0 bases; bases outside gene matches: 7. The CDR3 here is CASRSGTSGSFSYEQYF. As DNA, the CDR3 is TGTGCCAGCAGGTCCGGGACTAGCGGGAGTTTCTCCTACGAGCAGTACTTC.

The rearrangement joins TRBV27 to TRBJ2-7, with D unresolved. Germline lookup yields CDR1 MNHEY and CDR2 SMNVEV (reference sequence). The CDR3 sequence is 11 residues long. V lost 8 bases, J lost 5 bases, and 10 bases lay in between. The chain's CDR3 is CASPWIDEQYF. In nucleotides, the CDR3 is TGTGCCAGCCCTTGGATCGACGAGCAGTACTTC.

The chain links TRBV5-4 to TRBJ2-3; a possible D gene is TRBD1 (6 bases). CDR1 and CDR2 from the germline V gene are SGHNT and YYREEE (reference sequence). The CDR3 loop spans 15 amino acids. Trimming shortened V by 4 bases and J by 1 base, and 13 bases separated the two germline ends. The CDR3 nucleotides are TGTGCCAGCAGCAAGGCAGGGGTGGGCACAGATACGCAGTATTTT. Amino acid sequence: CASSKAGVGTDTQYF. Looking up the rest from reference TRBV5-4 and TRBJ2-3 gives the full variable domain: ETGVTQSPTHLIKTRGQQVTLRCSSQSGHNTVSWYQQALGQGPQFIFQYYREEENGRGNFPPRFSGLQFPNYSSELNVNALELDDSALYLCASSKAGVGTDTQYFGPGTRLTVL.

DNA for the CDR3: TGTGCCAGCGAGCGGGAGGCCCGCTATGAGCAGTTCTTC. This gives the protein CASEREARYEQFF. V is TRBV12-3 or TRBV12-4 and J is TRBJ2-1; 9 bases agree with TRBD2. The CDR3 has 13 residues. J lost 8 bases, V lost 8 bases, and 7 bases had no gene match.

This chain connects TRBV24-1 to TRBJ1-1; the D is unclear. From germline, CDR1 is KGHDR and CDR2 SFDVKD. The CDR3 is made up of 12 amino acids. Trimming took off 3 bases at V and 6 bases at J, with 7 bases between the two ends. CDR3 sequence: CATSDRYSEAFF. The CDR3, as DNA: TGTGCCACCAGTGATAGGTACTCTGAAGCTTTCTTT.

This clonotype has a count of ten or more. The gene calls are TRBV20-1 and TRBJ2-5; 8 bases map to TRBD2. Germline CDR1 reads DFQATT; CDR2 reads SNEGSKA (reference sequence). The CDR3 length is 15 residues. V shed 2 bases, J shed 4 bases, and the junction held 9 bases outside the gene matches. The CDR3 DNA follows: TGCAGTGCTAGATCGAGGGTCGGGAGGGGAGAGACCCAGTACTTC. Protein sequence: CSARSRVGRGETQYF.

With respect to this clonotype: With a much larger clone just one base away, this may be a read error. CDR3 loop: CSANPPAGGPYNEQFF. DNA of the CDR3: TGCAGTGCTAACCCTCCTGCAGGGGGACCCTACAATGAGCAGTTCTTC. J is TRBJ2-1 and V is TRBV20-1, with 7 bases identical to TRBD1. CDR1 is DFQATT, CDR2 SNEGSKA, per germline (reference sequence). The CDR3 consists of 16 residues. V trimming: 4 bases; J trimming: 2 bases; junction bases outside the gene matches: 11.